These 8 T cell receptor beta chains were sequenced from one sample in a study of blood T cell repertoires in COVID-19. Sequenced by immunoSEQ multiplex PCR; TCRdb stores in-frame clones only, minus some. The sample lists 64,000 or so clones, approximately 83% occurring once. Sequencing was carried out using peripheral blood. The source is a middle-aged man with acute or convalescent COVID-19.

This sequence joins TRBV5-4 and TRBJ1-1; 11 bases are shared with TRBD1. Losses at the gene ends were 4 bases for V and 1 base for J; bases not matched to a gene: 6. The CDR3 is 16 amino acids. Germline assignment: CDR1 SGHNT and CDR2 YYREEE (reference sequence). The CDR3 sequence: CASSVGQGAWNTEAFF. The DNA of the CDR3 is TGTGCCAGCAGCGTCGGACAGGGGGCTTGGAACACTGAAGCTTTCTTT.

The chain joins TRBV19 to TRBJ1-1; TRBD1 matches 9 bases. Trimming cost V 5 bases and J 0 bases; bases outside gene matches: 16. Germline V gene sequence: CDR1 LNHDA, CDR2 SQIVND (reference sequence). The CDR3 contains 19 residues. The CDR3, as DNA: TGTGCCAGTAGTCCGCCGGGACAGGGAAGGTCGGTCCTGAACACTGAAGCTTTCTTT. As protein: CASSPPGQGRSVLNTEAFF. The complete variable domain, with remaining parts taken from reference TRBV19 and TRBJ1-1, reads DGGITQSPKYLFRKEGQNVTLSCEQNLNHDAMYWYRQDPGQGLRLIYYSQIVNDFQKGDIAEGYSVSREKKESFPLTVTSAQKNPTAFYLCASSPPGQGRSVLNTEAFFGQGTRLTVV.

This clone has only a few counts. DNA of the CDR3: TGTGCCAGTAGCCCATCGGGACAGGGAGGGCAAGAGACCCAGTACTTC. Encoded protein: CASSPSGQGGQETQYF. V usage is TRBV19 and J usage is TRBJ2-5, with 9 bases lining up with TRBD1. CDR1 LNHDA and CDR2 SQIVND come from the germline V gene (reference sequence). With V trimmed by 6 bases and J by 2 bases, 10 bases remained unmatched. The CDR3 extends over 16 amino acids.

V usage is TRBV5-1 and J usage is TRBJ1-4; 7 bases map to TRBD1. J was trimmed by 8 bases and V by 7 bases; bases with no gene match: 11. The germline gives CDR1 SGHRS, CDR2 YFSETQ. The CDR3 extends over 14 amino acids. The CDR3 DNA follows: TGCGCCAGCGGAACAGGGGAACTTCAGGAAAAACTGTTTTTT. As protein: CASGTGELQEKLFF. Together with reference TRBV5-1 and TRBJ1-4, the CDR3 gives the full variable domain: KAGVTQTPRYLIKTRGQQVTLSCSPISGHRSVSWYQQTPGQGLQFLFEYFSETQRNKGNFPGRFSGRQFSNSRSEMNVSTLELGDSALYLCASGTGELQEKLFFGSGTQLSVL.

DNA for the CDR3: TGTGCCTGGTTTAGCGGGGGGGCCGCAGATACGCAGTATTTT. Translated, it gives CAWFSGGAADTQYF. The rearrangement uses TRBV2 and TRBJ2-3; 11 nucleotides match TRBD2. The CDR3 is 14 residues long. Germline CDR1 SNHLY, CDR2 FYNNEI. The V segment lost 11 bases and the J segment 4 bases; nucleotides outside the gene matches: 8. Drawing the rest from reference TRBV2 and TRBJ2-3, the complete variable domain is EPEVTQTPSHQVTQMGQEVILRCVPISNHLYFYWYRQILGQKVEFLVSFYNNEISEKSEIFDDQFSVERPDGSNFTLKIRSTKLEDSAMYFCAWFSGGAADTQYFGPGTRLTVL.

The J gene is TRBJ1-1, the V gene TRBV12-5; D may be TRBD1 (6 bases). Germline V lookup: CDR1 LGHNT, CDR2 FRNRAP. This CDR3 has 12 amino acids. The V gene lost 1 base and the J gene lost 10 bases, with 10 bases spanning the gap. The CDR3 loop is CASGLGGPGAFF. The DNA of the CDR3 is TGTGCTAGTGGTTTGGGGGGGCCGGGAGCTTTCTTT.

The J gene is TRBJ2-7, the V gene TRBV6-5; D is unclear. V lost 0 bases and J lost 0, with 9 bases in between. The CDR3 sequence is 15 residues long. Germline V CDR1 and CDR2: MNHEY, SVGAGI. CDR3 protein: CASSYSRVSSYEQYF. CDR3 coding DNA: TGTGCCAGCAGTTACTCTCGGGTCAGCTCCTACGAGCAGTACTTC.

The gene calls are TRBV4-1 and TRBJ1-1; no clear D. CDR3 length equals 14 residues. Trimming took 4 bases from V and 2 from J, leaving 11 bases between them. Germline loops: CDR1 MGHRA, CDR2 YSYEKL. CDR3 coding DNA: TGCGCCAGCAGCCCGAGAGTGTCCAACACTGAAGCTTTCTTT. This codes for CASSPRVSNTEAFF.